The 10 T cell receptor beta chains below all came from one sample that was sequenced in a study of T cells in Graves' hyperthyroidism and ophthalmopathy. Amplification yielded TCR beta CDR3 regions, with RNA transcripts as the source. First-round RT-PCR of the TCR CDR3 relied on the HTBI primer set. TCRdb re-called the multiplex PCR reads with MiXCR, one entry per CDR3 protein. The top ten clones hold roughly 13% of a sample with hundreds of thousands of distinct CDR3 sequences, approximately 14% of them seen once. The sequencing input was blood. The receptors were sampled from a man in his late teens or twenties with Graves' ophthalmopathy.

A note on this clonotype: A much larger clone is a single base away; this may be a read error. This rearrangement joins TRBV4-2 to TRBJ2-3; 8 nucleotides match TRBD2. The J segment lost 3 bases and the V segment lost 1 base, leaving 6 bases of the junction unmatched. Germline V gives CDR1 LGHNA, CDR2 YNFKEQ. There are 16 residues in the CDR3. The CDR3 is CASSQGPAGVTDTQYF. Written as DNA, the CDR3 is TGTGCCAGCAGCCAAGGTCCAGCGGGAGTGACAGATACGCAGTATTTT.

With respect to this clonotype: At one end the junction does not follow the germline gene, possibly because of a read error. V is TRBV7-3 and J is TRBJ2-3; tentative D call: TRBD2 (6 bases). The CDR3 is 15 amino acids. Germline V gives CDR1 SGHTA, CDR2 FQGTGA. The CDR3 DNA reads TGTGCCAGCAGCTACGCGACAACTAGCACAGATACACAGTATTTT. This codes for CASSYATTSTDTQYF.

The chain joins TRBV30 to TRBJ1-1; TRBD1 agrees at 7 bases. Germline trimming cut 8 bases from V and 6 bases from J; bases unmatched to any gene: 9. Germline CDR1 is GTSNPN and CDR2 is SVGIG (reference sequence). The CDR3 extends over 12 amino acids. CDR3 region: CAQQGPVPEAFF. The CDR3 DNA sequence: TGTGCCCAACAGGGGCCCGTGCCTGAAGCTTTCTTT.

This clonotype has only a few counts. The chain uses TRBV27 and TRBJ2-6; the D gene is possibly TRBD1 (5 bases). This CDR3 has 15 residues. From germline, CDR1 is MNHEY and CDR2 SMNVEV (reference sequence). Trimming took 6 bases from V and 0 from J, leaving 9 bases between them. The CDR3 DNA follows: TGTGCCAGCAGAGCAGGGTTCTCTGGGGCCAACGTCCTGACTTTC. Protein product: CASRAGFSGANVLTF.

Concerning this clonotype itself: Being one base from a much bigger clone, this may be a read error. The CDR3, as DNA: TGTGCCAGCAGCTTCGTTTCGTATGGCGGGGAGCCGTTTTTT. This translates into CASSFVSYGGEPFF. The chain combines TRBV11-2 with TRBJ2-2; tentative D call: TRBD2 (6 bases). This CDR3 has 14 residues. Germline V gives CDR1 SGHAT, CDR2 FQNNGV.

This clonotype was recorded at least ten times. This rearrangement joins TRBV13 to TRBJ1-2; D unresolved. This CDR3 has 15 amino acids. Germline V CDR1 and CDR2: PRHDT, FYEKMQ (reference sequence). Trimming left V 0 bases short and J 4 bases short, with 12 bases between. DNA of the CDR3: TGTGCCAGCAGCTTAGGGACGGGATTAAGCTATGGCTACACCTTC. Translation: CASSLGTGLSYGYTF. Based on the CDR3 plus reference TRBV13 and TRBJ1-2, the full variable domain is AAGVIQSPRHLIKEKRETATLKCYPIPRHDTVYWYQQGPGQDPQFLISFYEKMQSDKGSIPDRFSAQQFSDYHSELNMSSLELGDSALYFCASSLGTGLSYGYTFGSGTRLTVV.

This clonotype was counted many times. The CDR3 is CASSRQGNSPLHF. In DNA form, the CDR3 reads TGTGCCAGCAGCCGACAGGGCAATTCACCCCTCCACTTT. This chain joins TRBV3-1 and TRBJ1-6; TRBD1 matches at 7 bases. V shed 4 bases and J 7 bases; nucleotides not matched to a gene: 1. The CDR3 is 13 amino acids. Looked up from germline, CDR1 is LGHDT and CDR2 is YNNKEL (reference sequence).

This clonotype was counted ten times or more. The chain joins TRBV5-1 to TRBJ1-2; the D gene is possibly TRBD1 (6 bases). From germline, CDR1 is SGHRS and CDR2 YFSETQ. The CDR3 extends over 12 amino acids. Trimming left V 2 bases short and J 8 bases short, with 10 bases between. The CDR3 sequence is CASSFGGQGYTF. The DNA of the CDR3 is TGCGCCAGCAGCTTCGGGGGCCAGGGCTACACCTTC.

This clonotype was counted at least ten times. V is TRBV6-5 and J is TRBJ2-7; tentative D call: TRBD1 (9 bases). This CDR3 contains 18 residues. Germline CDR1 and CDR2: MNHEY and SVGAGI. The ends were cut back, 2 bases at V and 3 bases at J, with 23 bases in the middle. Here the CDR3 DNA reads TGTGCCAGCAGTTACCGCGGACAGGGGTCCCTAGCGGGCTACGAGCAGTACTTC. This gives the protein CASSYRGQGSLAGYEQYF.

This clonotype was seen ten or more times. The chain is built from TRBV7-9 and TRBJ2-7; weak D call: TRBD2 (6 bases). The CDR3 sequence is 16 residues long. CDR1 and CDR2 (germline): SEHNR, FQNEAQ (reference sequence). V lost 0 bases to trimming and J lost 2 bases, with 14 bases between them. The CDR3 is CASSLATSPGPYEQYF. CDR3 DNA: TGTGCCAGCAGCTTAGCAACTAGCCCTGGCCCCTACGAGCAGTACTTC.